These 23 T cell receptor beta chains came from one sample sequenced in a study of shared clonotypes between healthy human individuals. Clones were read by immunoSEQ multiplex PCR, and TCRdb kept only the in-frame ones, dropping some. In the table there are around 2,000,000 clones, around 93% of which are singletons. Naive CD8 cells, CD45RO-negative and positively selected for CCR7, excluded terminally differentiated effector memory CD45RA+ cells. The sequenced sample was naive CD8+ T cells from PBMCs. The receptors here all came from a man aged 18 to 30 in good health. Some clones in this sample may be carry-over from other donors' samples.

CDR3 DNA sequence: TGTGCCAGCAGGCCCCAGCGGGAGAATATCAATGAGCAGTTCTTC. Protein: CASRPQRENINEQFF. V gene TRBV13 combines with J gene TRBJ2-1; 8 positions match TRBD2. The CDR3 has 15 residues. Losses at the gene ends were 6 bases for V and 6 bases for J; bases not matched to a gene: 10. Germline values: CDR1 PRHDT, CDR2 FYEKMQ (reference sequence).

In this sample, this clone turned up once. CDR3 residues: CASSVRDRHSGANVLTF. The CDR3, as DNA: TGTGCCAGCAGCGTACGGGACAGGCACTCTGGGGCCAACGTCCTGACTTTC. The gene calls are TRBV9 and TRBJ2-6, with TRBD1 matching over 8 bases. The CDR3 runs 17 residues. CDR1 and CDR2 (germline): SGDLS, YYNGEE. Trimming removed 1 base from V and 0 bases from J; junction bases left unmatched: 3.

The chain couples TRBV19 to TRBJ1-1; tentatively, D is TRBD1 (6 bases). CDR3 length: 13 residues. Deletions cut 4 bases from V and 3 bases from J, with 9 bases between. Germline CDR1 reads LNHDA; CDR2 reads SQIVND (reference sequence). CDR3 region: CASSRDRYTEAFF. The CDR3 region has the DNA TGTGCCAGTAGTAGAGACAGGTACACTGAAGCTTTCTTT. The whole variable domain, filled in from reference TRBV19 and TRBJ1-1, reads DGGITQSPKYLFRKEGQNVTLSCEQNLNHDAMYWYRQDPGQGLRLIYYSQIVNDFQKGDIAEGYSVSREKKESFPLTVTSAQKNPTAFYLCASSRDRYTEAFFGQGTRLTVV.

J is TRBJ1-3 and V is TRBV9; TRBD1 agrees at 7 bases. Germline assignment: CDR1 SGDLS and CDR2 YYNGEE. The CDR3 is made up of 15 amino acids. V shed 5 bases and J 8 bases; nucleotides not matched to a gene: 13. The CDR3 here is CASRSYRGGSDTIYF. Here the CDR3 DNA reads TGTGCCAGCAGATCGTACAGGGGAGGATCAGACACCATATATTTT.

The CDR3, as DNA: TGCGCCAGCAGCTTGGAAGGGAGCTACTACGAGCAGTACTTC. It is translated as CASSLEGSYYEQYF. The chain employs TRBV5-1 and TRBJ2-7; D is possibly TRBD2 (5 bases). This CDR3 is built from 14 residues. Between the trimmed V and J ends, which lost 0 bases and 3 bases, there was a span of 10 bases. CDR1 SGHRS and CDR2 YFSETQ come from the germline V gene.

The chain joins TRBV4-1 to TRBJ1-2, with D possibly being TRBD1 (6 bases). V lost 3 bases and J lost 4, with 21 bases in between. The germline V gene encodes CDR1 MGHRA and CDR2 YSYEKL. CDR3 length: 17 amino acids. The CDR3, as DNA: TGCGCCAGCAGCCAGACGTGGGGGGTACAGGGCCCCTATGGCTACACCTTC. Its translation is CASSQTWGVQGPYGYTF.

The J gene is TRBJ2-7, the V gene TRBV28; D may be TRBD2 (6 bases). Between the trimmed V and J ends, which lost 4 bases and 5 bases, there was a span of 18 bases. The CDR3 length is 15 residues. The germline V gene has CDR1 MDHEN and CDR2 SYDVKM. CDR3 coding DNA: TGTGCCAGCAGTTCCATCATGGGGGGAGGTAACGAGCAGTACTTC. Protein sequence: CASSSIMGGGNEQYF.

This sequence joins TRBV7-3 and TRBJ2-2; D is perhaps TRBD2 (6 bases). The V and J ends lost 2 bases and 7 bases respectively, with 17 bases between them. The CDR3 length is 16 residues. Germline V gene lookup returns CDR1 SGHTA and CDR2 FQGTGA. The DNA of the CDR3 is TGTGCCAGCAGCTTATCCCCCAGGCTCGGGGGCGGGGAGCTGTTTTTT. Its protein is CASSLSPRLGGGELFF.

This clone was counted only a few times. The gene calls are TRBV30 and TRBJ2-7; tentatively, D is TRBD2 (5 bases). Trimming stripped 0 bases from V and 6 bases from J, with 9 bases between. The CDR3 sequence is 12 residues long. Germline V gene lookup returns CDR1 GTSNPN and CDR2 SVGIG (reference sequence). The CDR3 coding sequence is TGTGCCTGGAGTGTATCCGGGATCGAGCAGTACTTC. Residues: CAWSVSGIEQYF. The variable domain in full, completed from reference TRBV30 and TRBJ2-7, reads SQTIHQWPATLVQPVGSPLSLECTVEGTSNPNLYWYRQAAGRGLQLLFYSVGIGQISSEVPQNLSASRPQDRQFILSSKKLLLSDSGFYLCAWSVSGIEQYFGPGTRLTVT.

The rearrangement uses TRBV7-9 and TRBJ2-7, with 8 bases identical to TRBD1. J gave up 7 bases and V 6 bases, and 14 bases lay outside the gene matches. The germline V gene has CDR1 SEHNR and CDR2 FQNEAQ (reference sequence). The CDR3 length is 15 residues. The CDR3 region is CASSPPGQGYWEQYF. DNA of the CDR3: TGTGCCAGCAGTCCACCAGGACAGGGATACTGGGAGCAGTACTTC.

This clone appeared a single time. The V gene is TRBV19, the J gene TRBJ2-7; 8 bases align to TRBD2. The CDR3 consists of 14 residues. In germline, CDR1 is LNHDA, CDR2 SQIVND (reference sequence). With V trimmed by 5 bases and J by 4 bases, 7 bases remained unmatched. The CDR3 bases are TGTGCCAGTAGTGAGCGGGGGATTACGTACGAGCAGTACTTC. Translating gives CASSERGITYEQYF. Using reference TRBV19 and TRBJ2-7 for the parts outside the CDR3, the full variable domain is DGGITQSPKYLFRKEGQNVTLSCEQNLNHDAMYWYRQDPGQGLRLIYYSQIVNDFQKGDIAEGYSVSREKKESFPLTVTSAQKNPTAFYLCASSERGITYEQYFGPGTRLTVT.

The chain has TRBV6-5 and TRBJ2-1, with unresolved D. Trimming took 0 bases from V and 0 from J, leaving 9 bases between them. The CDR3 loop spans 16 amino acids. Per germline, CDR1 MNHEY and CDR2 SVGAGI. CDR3 sequence (DNA): TGTGCCAGCAGTTACTCCCGGGCTAGCTCCTACAATGAGCAGTTCTTC. Its protein is CASSYSRASSYNEQFF.

The J gene is TRBJ2-7, the V gene TRBV30; a possible D gene is TRBD2 (7 bases). The CDR3 runs 20 residues. CDR1 and CDR2 (germline): GTSNPN, SVGIG (reference sequence). With 2 bases removed from V and 6 bases from J, the gap between germline ends came to 35 bases. The CDR3 sequence: CAWSRREVGRGVLSYGEQYF. CDR3 nucleotide sequence: TGTGCCTGGAGTAGACGGGAGGTAGGCAGGGGAGTCTTGTCTTATGGCGAGCAGTACTTC.

The gene calls are TRBV28 and TRBJ2-1; no definite D call. V was clipped by 2 bases and J by 8 bases, with 4 bases between them. The CDR3 consists of 11 residues. CDR1 and CDR2 (germline): MDHEN, SYDVKM. CDR3 loop: CASSLVHEQFF. The CDR3 region has the DNA TGTGCCAGCAGTTTAGTGCATGAGCAGTTCTTC.

The rearrangement uses TRBV27 and TRBJ1-2; D possibly corresponds to TRBD1 (5 bases). The CDR3 consists of 15 residues. Germline V gene data show CDR1 as MNHEY and CDR2 as SMNVEV (reference sequence). V was pared by 3 bases and J by 2 bases, with 13 bases between. The CDR3 reads CASSFLPGMNYGYTF. The CDR3 DNA sequence: TGTGCCAGCAGTTTCCTCCCAGGGATGAACTATGGCTACACCTTC.

This chain joins TRBV7-2 and TRBJ2-1; D is undetermined. Germline values: CDR1 SGHTA, CDR2 FQGNSA. This CDR3 region has 12 residues. V was clipped by 5 bases and J by 6 bases, with 8 bases between them. CDR3 amino acids: CASSQRGNEQFF. The CDR3 bases are TGTGCCAGCAGCCAGAGAGGCAATGAGCAGTTCTTC.

This clone was counted a single time. CDR3 bases: TGTGCCAGCAGTTACTTTCTCACGGAGAGAAACAATGAGCAGTTCTTC. This codes for CASSYFLTERNNEQFF. V gene TRBV6-5 combines with J gene TRBJ2-1, with D unclear. The CDR3 runs to 16 residues. Germline CDR1 is MNHEY and CDR2 is SVGAGI. Trimming shortened V by 1 base and J by 5 bases, and 15 bases separated the two germline ends.

The chain joins TRBV27 to TRBJ1-2; weak D call: TRBD1 (5 bases). This CDR3 region has 14 residues. The ends were cut back, 3 bases at V and 5 bases at J, with 13 bases in the middle. Germline V CDR1 and CDR2: MNHEY, SMNVEV (reference sequence). CDR3 sequence reads: CASSFTPGGYGYTF. The CDR3 DNA sequence: TGTGCCAGCAGTTTCACACCCGGGGGGTATGGCTACACCTTC.

CDR3 nucleotide sequence: TGTGCCAGCAGCGTAGGTCAGGGGAAGCAGTTCTTC. The encoded protein is CASSVGQGKQFF. The gene calls are TRBV9 and TRBJ2-1; TRBD1 is a possible D gene (6 bases). Per the germline V gene, CDR1 is SGDLS and CDR2 is YYNGEE. There are 12 residues in the CDR3. V lost 0 bases and J lost 11, with 9 bases in between.

The rearrangement joins TRBV30 to TRBJ1-1, with D maybe TRBD1 (5 bases). Germline V gene lookup returns CDR1 GTSNPN and CDR2 SVGIG (reference sequence). Trimming left V 0 bases short and J 4 bases short, with 15 bases between. This CDR3 comprises 15 residues. CDR3 loop: CAWSVLGGSGTEAFF. CDR3 coding DNA: TGTGCCTGGAGTGTACTGGGGGGTTCGGGCACTGAAGCTTTCTTT. Variable domain in full (rest from reference TRBV30 and TRBJ1-1): SQTIHQWPATLVQPVGSPLSLECTVEGTSNPNLYWYRQAAGRGLQLLFYSVGIGQISSEVPQNLSASRPQDRQFILSSKKLLLSDSGFYLCAWSVLGGSGTEAFFGQGTRLTVV.

This clone was recorded only once. This chain connects TRBV7-8 to TRBJ1-4; maybe TRBD1 (5 bases). CDR3 length equals 15 residues. CDR1 and CDR2 from the germline V gene are SGHVS and FQNEAQ. The V gene lost 5 bases and the J gene lost 5 bases, with 15 bases spanning the gap. The CDR3 DNA reads as TGTGCCAGCAGCCCCACGCGTGGGGGAAATGAAAAACTGTTTTTT. It encodes CASSPTRGGNEKLFF.

About this clone itself: At one of its ends the junction is not consistent with the germline gene, which may arise from a read error. This CDR3 reads CASSARRVNFGYTF. In nucleotides, the CDR3 is TGTGCCAGCAGTGCCCGCCGGGTAAACTTTGGCTACACCTTC. The chain carries TRBV6-1 and TRBJ1-2; D ambiguous. Germline V lookup: CDR1 MNHNS, CDR2 SASEGT. The CDR3 is 14 amino acids.

This chain links TRBV7-2 with TRBJ2-1; 11 positions match TRBD1. CDR1 and CDR2 from the germline V gene are SGHTA and FQGNSA. V trimming: 6 bases; J trimming: 4 bases; junction bases outside the gene matches: 5. CDR3 length: 15 residues. The CDR3 region has the DNA TGTGCCAGCAGTCGGACAGGGGGCCCTTACAATGAGCAGTTCTTC. This sequence encodes CASSRTGGPYNEQFF.